The entry below describes one TCR beta chain. Its target is not known. Here immunoSEQ multiplex PCR was the method, and the copy in TCRdb shows in-frame clones only, minus some. The sample lists around 450,000 clones; 70% to 90% were seen once. The sample originates from a study of Ad26.COV2.S vaccination and SARS-CoV-2 variants. Treatment described: about 20 received Ad26.COV2.S at low or high dose, single or two shots; about five received placebo; per-sample allocation not given. Following the first vaccine or placebo injection, samples were taken on day 63. Study observations and caveats: Once vaccination had occurred, spike-specific CD8+ and CD4+ T cell responses reportedly showed substantial breadth.

The sequence was collected from a person between 18 and 65 years old who received the Ad26.COV2.S COVID-19 vaccine or a placebo. The material sequenced was peripheral blood, taken in a trial of Ad26.COV2.S vaccine versus placebo.

CDR3 in amino acids: CASSQSALPDRALHF. The DNA of the CDR3 is TGTGCCAGCAGCCAATCAGCCCTTCCCGACAGGGCCCTCCACTTT. The chain links TRBV16 to TRBJ1-6, with TRBD1 identical over 7 bases. The V gene's germline CDR1 is KGHSY and CDR2 FQNENV. Trimming cost V 0 bases and J 14 bases; bases outside gene matches: 10. The CDR3 spans 15 residues. The complete variable domain, with remaining parts taken from reference TRBV16 and TRBJ1-6, reads GEEVAQTPKHLVRGEGQKAKLYCAPIKGHSYVFWYQQVLKNEFKFLISFQNENVFDETGMPKERFSAKCLPNSPCSLEIQATKLEDSAVYFCASSQSALPDRALHFGNGTRLTVT.